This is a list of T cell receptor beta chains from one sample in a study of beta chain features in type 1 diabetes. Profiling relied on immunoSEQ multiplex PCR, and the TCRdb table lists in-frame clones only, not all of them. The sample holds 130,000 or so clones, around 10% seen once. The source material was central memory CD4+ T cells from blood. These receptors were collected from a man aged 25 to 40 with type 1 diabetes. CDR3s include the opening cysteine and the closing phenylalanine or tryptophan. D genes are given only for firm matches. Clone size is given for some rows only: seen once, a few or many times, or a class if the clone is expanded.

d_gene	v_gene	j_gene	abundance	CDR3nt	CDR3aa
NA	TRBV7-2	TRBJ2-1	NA	TGTGCCAGCAGCCCCCAGCGGAGCTCCTACAATGAGCAGTTCTTC	CASSPQRSSYNEQFF
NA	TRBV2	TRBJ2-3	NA	TGTGCCAGCGTTCGCTTTACGGCGGGCACAGATACGCAGTATTTT	CASVRFTAGTDTQYF
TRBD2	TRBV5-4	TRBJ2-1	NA	TGTGCCAGCAGCCCCCGGGTAGCGGGGGGCAACAATGAGCAGTTCTTC	CASSPRVAGGNNEQFF
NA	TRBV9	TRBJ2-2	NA	TGTGCCAGCAGCCCTACTAGCAAGTCCGGGGAGCTGTTTTTT	CASSPTSKSGELFF
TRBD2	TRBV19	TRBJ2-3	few	TGTGCCAGTAGTATAGAAGCGGGGGGCCGCACAGATACGCAGTATTTT	CASSIEAGGRTDTQYF
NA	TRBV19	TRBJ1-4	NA	TGTGCCAGTAGTATAGGCTCAGGGGATGAAAAACTGTTTTTT	CASSIGSGDEKLFF
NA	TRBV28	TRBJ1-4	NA	TGTGCCAGCAGGGAGCTGAATGAAAAACTGTTTTTT	CASRELNEKLFF
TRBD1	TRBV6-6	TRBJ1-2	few	TGTGCCAGCAGTTACACGGACAGGGTCGGCTACACCTTC	CASSYTDRVGYTF
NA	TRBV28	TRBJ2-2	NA	TGTGCCAGCAGCGAAGAACAGGGCTGGACCGGGGAGCTGTTTTTT	CASSEEQGWTGELFF
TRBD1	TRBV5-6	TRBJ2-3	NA	TGTGCCAGCAGCTTCAGGACAGGGGGAGATACGCAGTATTTT	CASSFRTGGDTQYF
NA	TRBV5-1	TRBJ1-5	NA	TGCGCCAGCAGCGTGGAAGGGTCAGGGAATCAGCCCCAGCATTTT	CASSVEGSGNQPQHF
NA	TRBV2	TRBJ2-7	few	TGTGCCAGCAGTGTGGGGCCCGCCGAGCAGTACTTC	CASSVGPAEQYF
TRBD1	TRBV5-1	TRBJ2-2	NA	TGCGCCAGCAGCTGGGGACAGGGGAACACCGGGGAGCTGTTTTTT	CASSWGQGNTGELFF
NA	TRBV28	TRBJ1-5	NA	TGTGCCAGCAGAAGTTACGGGCAGCCCCAGCATTTT	CASRSYGQPQHF
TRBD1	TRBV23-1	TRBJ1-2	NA	TGCGCCAGCAGTCCATCTAACGGGACAGGGACGAATGGCTACACCTTC	CASSPSNGTGTNGYTF
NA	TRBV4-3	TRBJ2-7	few	TGCGCCAGCAGCCAAGGGGCTTTGGGTCTCCCCTCCTACGAGCAGTACTTC	CASSQGALGLPSYEQYF
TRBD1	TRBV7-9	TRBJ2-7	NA	TGTGCCAGCAGTCCCCAGGGGGACAGGGCTACCCTCGAGCAGTACTTC	CASSPQGDRATLEQYF
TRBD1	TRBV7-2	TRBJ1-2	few	TGTGCCAGCAGCTTCCCGGGACAGCAGTCTAACTATGGCTACACCTTC	CASSFPGQQSNYGYTF
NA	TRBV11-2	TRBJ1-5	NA	TGTGCCAGCAGCTTAACAAGCAATCAGCCCCAGCATTTT	CASSLTSNQPQHF
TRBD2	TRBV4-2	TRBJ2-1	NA	TGTGCCAGCAGCCGGTCAGTGGGGACGGGGGGGCTAGATGAGCAGTTCTTC	CASSRSVGTGGLDEQFF
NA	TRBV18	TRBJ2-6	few	TGTGCCAGCTCACTCGTAGACAGCTCTGGGGCCAACGTCCTGACTTTC	CASSLVDSSGANVLTF
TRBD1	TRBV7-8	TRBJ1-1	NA	TGTGCCAGCAGCGCGAGGACAGGGGGCTCTGAAGCTTTCTTT	CASSARTGGSEAFF
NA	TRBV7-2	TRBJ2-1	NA	TGTGCCAGCAGCTTCGCCCAGGGTTACAATGAGCAGTTCTTC	CASSFAQGYNEQFF
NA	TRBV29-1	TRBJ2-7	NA	TGCAGCGCCGCCGAAGACAGCACCTACGAGCAGTACTTC	CSAAEDSTYEQYF
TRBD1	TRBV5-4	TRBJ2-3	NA	TGTGCCAGCGCAGGGGGCCCATCAGATACGCAGTATTTT	CASAGGPSDTQYF
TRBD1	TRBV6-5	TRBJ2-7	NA	TGTGCCAGCAGTAGGGACAGAGCCTCCTACGAGCAGTACTTC	CASSRDRASYEQYF
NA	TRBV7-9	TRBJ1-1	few	TGTGCCAGCAGCCCAACTGAGTTCGTGGGGGCGCGAGCTTTCTTT	CASSPTEFVGARAFF
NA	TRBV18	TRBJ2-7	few	TGTGCCAGCTCACCGGTAACTGATCGGGAGCAGTACTTC	CASSPVTDREQYF
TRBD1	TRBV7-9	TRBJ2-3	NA	TGTGCCAGCAGGCCGGGACAGGGACAAGATACGCAGTATTTT	CASRPGQGQDTQYF
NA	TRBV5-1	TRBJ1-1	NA	TGCGCCAGCAGCGGGGAGGGCAGCACTGAAGCTTTCTTT	CASSGEGSTEAFF
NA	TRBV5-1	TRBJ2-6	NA	TGCGCCAGCAACCTTGGGGCTTCGGGGGCCAACGTCCTGACTTTC	CASNLGASGANVLTF
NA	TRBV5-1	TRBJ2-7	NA	TGCGCCAGCAGCTTGGCGCAGGGGGGTCCCTACGAGCAGTACTTC	CASSLAQGGPYEQYF
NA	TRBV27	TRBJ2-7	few	TGTGCCAGCAGTTTTGCGGGGCGGTACTACGAGCAGTACTTC	CASSFAGRYYEQYF
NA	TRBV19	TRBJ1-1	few	TGTGCCAGTAGCCCGAGGACTCCAGCTGAAGCTTTCTTT	CASSPRTPAEAFF
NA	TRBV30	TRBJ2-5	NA	TGTGCCTGGGGCGGGACCGCCGCCGGAGAGACCCAGTACTTC	CAWGGTAAGETQYF
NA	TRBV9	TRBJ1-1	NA	TGTGCCAGCAGCGTAGGATTGGAGTCTGAAGCTTTCTTT	CASSVGLESEAFF
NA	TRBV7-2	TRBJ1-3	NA	TGTGCCAGCAGCATGCCACAGGGTAGGCCCTCTGGAAACACCATATATTTT	CASSMPQGRPSGNTIYF
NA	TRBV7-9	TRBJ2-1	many	TGTGCCAGCAGCTTAGGGTGGCTCAACAATGAGCAGTTCTTC	CASSLGWLNNEQFF
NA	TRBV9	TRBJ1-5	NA	TGTGCCAGCAGCGTAGAAAGCGATCAGCCCCAGCATTTT	CASSVESDQPQHF
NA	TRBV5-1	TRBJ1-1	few	TGCGCCAGCAGCTTGGCCGGGGTCCCGAACACTGAAGCTTTCTTT	CASSLAGVPNTEAFF
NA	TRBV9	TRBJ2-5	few	TGTGCCAGCAGCGTAGCCGGGAAAGCGGCGGAGACCCAGTACTTC	CASSVAGKAAETQYF